A selection of T cell receptor beta chains follows, all from one sample in a study of T cells after yellow fever vaccination. TCRdb reprocessed the 5' RACE reads via MiXCR and lists one record per CDR3 protein. The table lists under 5,000 distinct CDR3 sequences, about 4% of them singletons. Sequencing was performed on PBMCs, either bulk or a sorted T-cell subset (CD4+, CD8+, memory, or dextramer-sorted; not recorded which), taken 15 days after the yellow fever booster vaccination. These receptors all come from a man under 40 who received the YFV17D yellow fever vaccine. Both conserved end residues are part of each CDR3. The D gene is left open where the match is weak. Size is stated as once, few, many, or a class for an expanded clone.

J: TRBJ2-2
size: many
D: TRBD1
V: TRBV20-1
DNA: TGCAGTGCAAGGACAGGAGCGAACACCGGGGAGCTGTTTTTT
CDR3: CSARTGANTGELFF

J: TRBJ2-1
size: many
D: NA
V: TRBV6-5
DNA: TGTGCCAGCAGTTACTCCCAGGGACTCAATGAGCAGTTCTTC
CDR3: CASSYSQGLNEQFF

J: TRBJ1-2
size: many
D: TRBD1
V: TRBV18
DNA: TGTGCCAGCTCACCAAGTCCGGGATCCGGGACAGGAAAAGGCTACACCTTC
CDR3: CASSPSPGSGTGKGYTF

J: TRBJ2-1
size: many
D: TRBD1
V: TRBV24-1
DNA: TGTGCCACCAGCCCCGGGACAGCCTACAATGAGCAGTTCTTC
CDR3: CATSPGTAYNEQFF

J: TRBJ2-7
size: many
D: NA
V: TRBV4-3
DNA: TGCGCCAGCAGCGAAGCACATGGCCCCTACGAGCAGTACTTC
CDR3: CASSEAHGPYEQYF

J: TRBJ1-2
size: many
D: TRBD1
V: TRBV9
DNA: TGTGCCAGCAGCGGAGACCGGGACAGGGGGTTCAGCTATGGCTACACCTTC
CDR3: CASSGDRDRGFSYGYTF

J: TRBJ2-3
size: many
D: NA
V: TRBV20-1
DNA: TGCAGTGCTCGGAGAGCAGATACGCAGTATTTT
CDR3: CSARRADTQYF

J: TRBJ2-7
size: medium-sized
D: TRBD2
V: TRBV28
DNA: TGTGCCAGCAGAGCTAGCGGGGAAGGGTCCTACGAGCAGTACTTC
CDR3: CASRASGEGSYEQYF

J: TRBJ1-4
size: many
D: NA
V: TRBV11-2
DNA: TGTGCCAGCAGCATCCGCTCGGGCGGCGACACTAATGAAAAACTGTTTTTT
CDR3: CASSIRSGGDTNEKLFF

J: TRBJ2-7
size: many
D: TRBD2
V: TRBV5-5
DNA: TGTGCCAGCAGCCGAAAAGGACTAGCGGGAGTCGAGCAGTACTTC
CDR3: CASSRKGLAGVEQYF

J: TRBJ2-7
size: many
D: TRBD2
V: TRBV10-2
DNA: TGCGCCAGCAGGTACGGAGCGGGAGTCTCCGAGCAGTACTTC
CDR3: CASRYGAGVSEQYF

J: TRBJ1-1
size: many
D: NA
V: TRBV7-8
DNA: TGTGCCAGCAGCTTAGGCCCTTCGGGAGAGAGTAAACTAATGAACACTGAAGCTTTCTTT
CDR3: CASSLGPSGESKLMNTEAFF

J: TRBJ2-3
size: many
D: NA
V: TRBV18
DNA: TGTGCCAGCTCACCGGCAGGCACAGATACGCAGTATTTT
CDR3: CASSPAGTDTQYF

J: TRBJ2-1
size: few
D: TRBD2
V: TRBV20-1
DNA: TGCAGTGCTAGTCTAGCGGGGGAGAATGAGCAGTTCTTC
CDR3: CSASLAGENEQFF

J: TRBJ2-3
size: many
D: NA
V: TRBV6-2/TRBV6-3
DNA: TGTGCCAGCAGTTACTCGATATATTCCGATACGCAGTATTTT
CDR3: CASSYSIYSDTQYF

J: TRBJ2-2
size: many
D: NA
V: TRBV16
DNA: TGTGCCAGCAGCCCGTTAGCTGGACTACACGCCGGGGAGCTGTTTTTT
CDR3: CASSPLAGLHAGELFF

J: TRBJ2-3
size: medium-sized
D: NA
V: TRBV10-3
DNA: TGTGCCATCAGTGACCGGCAGACCGCAGGAGATACGCAGTATTTT
CDR3: CAISDRQTAGDTQYF

J: TRBJ2-5
size: many
D: TRBD1
V: TRBV18
DNA: TGTGCCAGCTCACTTGGGACAGTCCAAGAGACCCAGTACTTC
CDR3: CASSLGTVQETQYF

J: TRBJ1-1
size: medium-sized
D: NA
V: TRBV9
DNA: TGTGCCAGCAGCGTAGAATCAGACACTGAAGCTTTCTTT
CDR3: CASSVESDTEAFF

J: TRBJ1-2
size: many
D: NA
V: TRBV10-3
DNA: TGTGCCATCAGTGAGTCCCCAGACACTTCCTATGGCTACACCTTC
CDR3: CAISESPDTSYGYTF

J: TRBJ2-7
size: many
D: TRBD2
V: TRBV29-1
DNA: TGCAGCGTCACCGGGGGGAAGGGAACCTACGAGCAGTACTTC
CDR3: CSVTGGKGTYEQYF

J: TRBJ2-2
size: many
D: NA
V: TRBV6-5
DNA: TGTGCCAGCAGTTATCCCCGTCAGAACGCCGCGAACACCGGGGAGCTGTTTTTT
CDR3: CASSYPRQNAANTGELFF

J: TRBJ1-3
size: many
D: NA
V: TRBV6-5
DNA: TGTGCCAGCAGTTACTCGAGAGAAAACACCATATATTTT
CDR3: CASSYSRENTIYF

J: TRBJ2-6
size: many
D: NA
V: TRBV6-2/TRBV6-3
DNA: TGTGCCAGCACCCCCGCAGGGTTTTCCAACGTCCTGACTTTC
CDR3: CASTPAGFSNVLTF

J: TRBJ1-6
size: many
D: TRBD1
V: TRBV9
DNA: TGTGCCAGCAGCGCCGGGACAGGGGGATCCTATAATTCACCCCTCCACTTT
CDR3: CASSAGTGGSYNSPLHF

J: TRBJ2-7
size: many
D: NA
V: TRBV9
DNA: TGTGCCAGCAGCGTGAATCCTGACTTCTACGAGCAGTACTTC
CDR3: CASSVNPDFYEQYF

J: TRBJ2-1
size: medium-sized
D: NA
V: TRBV24-1
DNA: TGTGCCACCAGTGATTTGAGGTCGGGAGTTGATAATGAGCAGTTCTTC
CDR3: CATSDLRSGVDNEQFF

J: TRBJ1-5
size: medium-sized
D: NA
V: TRBV20-1
DNA: TGCAGTGCTGACCAGGGGAGCGATCAGCCCCAGCATTTT
CDR3: CSADQGSDQPQHF

J: TRBJ2-7
size: many
D: TRBD1
V: TRBV20-1
DNA: TGCAGTGCTAGAAACTCCGGACAGGGGAGCTACGAGCAGTACTTC
CDR3: CSARNSGQGSYEQYF

J: TRBJ2-6
size: many
D: NA
V: TRBV5-6
DNA: TGTGCCAGCAGCTTAGAGGGGTTGACTGGGGCCAACGTCCTGACTTTC
CDR3: CASSLEGLTGANVLTF

J: TRBJ2-2
size: many
D: TRBD1
V: TRBV6-5
DNA: TGTGCCAGCAGCCCCACGGGGACAGACACCGGGGAGCTGTTTTTT
CDR3: CASSPTGTDTGELFF

J: TRBJ2-7
size: many
D: NA
V: TRBV20-1
DNA: TGCAGTGGAAGGTCAAGGAGTGGGGACGAGCAGTACTTC
CDR3: CSGRSRSGDEQYF

J: TRBJ2-1
size: many
D: NA
V: TRBV12-3/TRBV12-4
DNA: TGTGCCAGCAGTTTAGGGGAAAACCGGTTCTTC
CDR3: CASSLGENRFF

J: TRBJ2-7
size: many
D: TRBD1
V: TRBV12-3/TRBV12-4
DNA: TGTGCCAGCAGCAAACTTCCGGGACAGGGCGGATACGAGCAGTACTTC
CDR3: CASSKLPGQGGYEQYF

J: TRBJ2-1
size: many
D: NA
V: TRBV5-4
DNA: TGTGCCAGCAGCTTTCGACGCGGGATCTACAATGAGCAGTTCTTC
CDR3: CASSFRRGIYNEQFF

J: TRBJ2-7
size: medium-sized
D: NA
V: TRBV20-1
DNA: TGCAGTGCTAGAGACGACAGACCCTACGAGCAGTACTTC
CDR3: CSARDDRPYEQYF

J: TRBJ2-1
size: many
D: NA
V: TRBV11-2
DNA: TGTGCCAGCAGCTTAGACAGCGGGTATACTCTGGTCGGCAATGAGCAGTTCTTC
CDR3: CASSLDSGYTLVGNEQFF

J: TRBJ2-7
size: many
D: TRBD1
V: TRBV5-6
DNA: TGTGCCAGCACCACAACTATAGTTCGGGACAGGGGAAGGTACGAGCAGTACTTC
CDR3: CASTTTIVRDRGRYEQYF

J: TRBJ1-1
size: many
D: NA
V: TRBV7-9
DNA: TGTGCCAGCAGCTTACGGGAGAGTTCGCTTAGGGCTGAAGCTTTCTTT
CDR3: CASSLRESSLRAEAFF

J: TRBJ1-1
size: medium-sized
D: NA
V: TRBV5-1
DNA: TGCGCCAGCAGCTTGGTGGGCGATAACACTGAAGCTTTCTTT
CDR3: CASSLVGDNTEAFF

J: TRBJ2-1
size: many
D: TRBD2
V: TRBV20-1
DNA: TGCAGTGCTAGAGCCCGCGGGAGGGCTGATGAGCAGTTCTTC
CDR3: CSARARGRADEQFF

J: TRBJ2-3
size: many
D: TRBD1
V: TRBV5-6
DNA: TGTGCCAGCAGTACGGCGGTCGGGACAGGCACAGATACGCAGTATTTT
CDR3: CASSTAVGTGTDTQYF

J: TRBJ2-5
size: many
D: NA
V: TRBV10-2
DNA: TGCGCCAGCAGAGCAATGGAGGTGTGGGAGACCCAGTACTTC
CDR3: CASRAMEVWETQYF

J: TRBJ2-3
size: many
D: TRBD2
V: TRBV29-1
DNA: TGCAGCGTTGATGGGGGGGGACTAGCATTAAATACGCAGTATTTT
CDR3: CSVDGGGLALNTQYF

J: TRBJ1-6
size: medium-sized
D: NA
V: TRBV12-3/TRBV12-4
DNA: TGTGCCAGCAGTCCGACCGGGTTGGGGATTTCACCCCTCCACTTT
CDR3: CASSPTGLGISPLHF

J: TRBJ2-1
size: few
D: NA
V: TRBV5-1
DNA: TGCGCCAGCACCCTTGGGGGTGGGCACAATGAGCAGTTCTTC
CDR3: CASTLGGGHNEQFF

J: TRBJ2-3
size: many
D: TRBD2
V: TRBV7-2
DNA: TGTGCCAGCAGCTTAGGAGCCGGGAGGTATGCAGATACGCAGTATTTT
CDR3: CASSLGAGRYADTQYF

J: TRBJ2-6
size: many
D: NA
V: TRBV5-1
DNA: TGCGCCAGCAGCAAGAGCTCTGGGGCCAACGTCCTGACTTTC
CDR3: CASSKSSGANVLTF

J: TRBJ2-1
size: many
D: TRBD2
V: TRBV5-1
DNA: TGCGCCAGCAGCCAAGTGACTAGCGGGAGGTCTGAGCAGTTCTTC
CDR3: CASSQVTSGRSEQFF

J: TRBJ2-3
size: many
D: NA
V: TRBV20-1
DNA: TGCAGTGCTTTGGAATTTACAGATACGCAGTATTTT
CDR3: CSALEFTDTQYF